The 23 T cell receptor beta chains reported below all come from one sample, sequenced in a study of CXCR3-negative and CXCR3-positive naive CD8 T cells. Study results and caveats: A higher hydrophobicity marked the TRB CDR3s of CXCR3-positive naive cells versus CXCR3-negative naive cells.

TRB cDNA libraries were made by UMI-labeled 5' RACE. TCRdb reprocessed the 5' RACE reads and keeps a single row for each CDR3 protein, giving no DNA. The sample data list approximately 5,300 distinct CDR3 sequences. These receptors' targets are unknown. Sequencing was done on a sample of naive CXCR3+ CD8+ T cells from blood. Noted subset: CD45RO-CCR7+CD27+CD95- naive CD8+ T cells expressing CXCR3 (TNR3+). Receptors originate from a human donor in good health. Some clones in this sample may be carry-over from other donors' samples.

The chain uses TRBV2 and TRBJ2-7. The germline V gene has CDR1 SNHLY and CDR2 FYNNEI. The CDR3 sequence is 13 residues long. CDR3 protein: CASSDQGPYEQYF.

The chain is built from TRBV29-1 and TRBJ1-1; TCRdb picks TRBD1, but there is no DNA to check that call. The CDR3 spans 13 residues. Germline CDR1 and CDR2: SQVTM and ANQGSEA. The CDR3 reads CSVEPLETTEAFF.

The J gene is TRBJ2-3, the V gene TRBV28. In germline, CDR1 is MDHEN, CDR2 SYDVKM. The CDR3 length is 14 residues. CDR3 region: CASSPLGGTDTQYF.

This clonotype shows up as medium-sized by frequency. The gene calls are TRBV24-1 and TRBJ2-1; TCRdb's assignment of TRBD2 cannot be checked, as there is no DNA. This CDR3 comprises 15 residues. The germline gives CDR1 KGHDR, CDR2 SFDVKD. This CDR3 is CATSDLGTSINEQFF.

The chain is built from TRBV5-1 and TRBJ1-1; TCRdb reports TRBD1, a call that lacks DNA to check it against. Per the germline V gene, CDR1 is SGHRS and CDR2 is YFSETQ. This CDR3 is built from 16 residues. The CDR3 here is CASSLVTGLLNTEAFF.

The chain is built from TRBV20-1 and TRBJ2-7; TCRdb indicates TRBD2, and absent DNA this call remains unverified. The CDR3 is made up of 13 amino acids. Per the germline V gene, CDR1 is DFQATT and CDR2 is SNEGSKA (reference sequence). The CDR3 sequence: CSADFEGSYEQYF.

J is TRBJ2-1 and V is TRBV5-1; no DNA is available, so the TRBD1 call from TCRdb remains unchecked. The CDR3 runs to 14 residues. The V gene's germline CDR1 is SGHRS and CDR2 YFSETQ. CDR3 in amino acids: CASSLSGDFNEQFF.

Its frequency marks this clonotype as medium-sized. CDR3 sequence reads: CSARGIIGGGAFF. The V call is TRBV20-1, the J call TRBJ1-1. The germline CDR1 and CDR2 sequences are DFQATT and SNEGSKA (reference sequence). The CDR3 consists of 13 residues.

V usage is TRBV7-2 and J usage is TRBJ2-7; TCRdb names TRBD2, which stays unverified in the absence of DNA. Germline CDR1 and CDR2: SGHTA and FQGNSA. CDR3 length: 18 amino acids. CDR3 loop: CASSLRVRTSGTNYEQYF.

In terms of frequency, this clonotype is medium-sized. The J gene is TRBJ2-3, the V gene TRBV5-1; the TCRdb D gene call, TRBD1, has no DNA to confirm it. CDR1 SGHRS and CDR2 YFSETQ come from the germline V gene. CDR3 length: 11 amino acids. The CDR3 loop is CASSPGFIQYF.

This rearrangement joins TRBV9 to TRBJ2-7. From germline, CDR1 is SGDLS and CDR2 YYNGEE. CDR3 length: 13 residues. CDR3 residues: CASKGESSYEQYF.

This clonotype is medium-sized by frequency. The chain has TRBV29-1 and TRBJ2-5; TCRdb's assignment of TRBD2 cannot be checked, as there is no DNA. The CDR3 spans 14 residues. Per the germline V gene, CDR1 is SQVTM and CDR2 is ANQGSEA. The chain's CDR3 is CSVNPAWGIETQYF.

Considering frequency, this clonotype is medium-sized. V and J are TRBV11-2 and TRBJ2-7; TCRdb's assignment of TRBD2 cannot be checked, as there is no DNA. Germline V CDR1 and CDR2: SGHAT, FQNNGV. The CDR3 is 13 amino acids. CDR3: CASSFGTPREQYF.

J is TRBJ1-1 and V is TRBV27. Germline V gives CDR1 MNHEY, CDR2 SMNVEV (reference sequence). This CDR3 comprises 15 residues. CDR3: CASSLDVGGVTEAFF.

This clonotype is called medium-sized based on its frequency. The rearrangement uses TRBV15 and TRBJ2-7; TCRdb picks TRBD2, but there is no DNA to check that call. The V gene's germline CDR1 is LNHNV and CDR2 YYDKDF (reference sequence). The length of the CDR3 is 17 residues. CDR3 amino acids: CATSRDPGTSGIHEQYF.

Considering frequency, this clonotype is medium-sized. The chain employs TRBV5-1 and TRBJ2-3. The CDR3 is made up of 15 amino acids. Germline values: CDR1 SGHRS, CDR2 YFSETQ. CDR3 sequence: CASSLGTHTTDTQYF.

This clonotype is classed as medium-sized by frequency. The CDR3: CSVDSGQGYEQYF. The rearrangement uses TRBV29-1 and TRBJ2-7; there is no DNA to check the TCRdb D call of TRBD1. Germline V gene data show CDR1 as SQVTM and CDR2 as ANQGSEA. CDR3 size: 13 residues.

This sequence joins TRBV7-9 and TRBJ2-2. The CDR3 runs 14 residues. CDR1 is SEHNR and CDR2 is FQNEAQ in the germline V gene (reference sequence). CDR3 sequence reads: CASSHRRGSGELFF.

CDR3: CASSFGDFPYEQYF. The chain is built from TRBV27 and TRBJ2-7. The germline V gene encodes CDR1 MNHEY and CDR2 SMNVEV (reference sequence). The CDR3 sequence is 14 residues long.

In terms of frequency, this clonotype is medium-sized. The chain uses TRBV29-1 and TRBJ2-1; as DNA is missing, the TRBD1 call by TCRdb cannot be tested. Germline V gives CDR1 SQVTM, CDR2 ANQGSEA. This CDR3 spans 12 amino acids. CDR3 loop: CSAAGGYNEQFF.

The chain carries TRBV20-1 and TRBJ2-7. CDR3 length equals 18 residues. Germline V gives CDR1 DFQATT, CDR2 SNEGSKA (reference sequence). The CDR3 loop reads CSARDSSGHGTGSYEQYF.

The chain is built from TRBV5-1 and TRBJ1-2; the TRBD1 assignment by TCRdb is unverifiable without DNA. The CDR3 totals 14 residues. The germline CDR1 and CDR2 sequences are SGHRS and YFSETQ. This CDR3 is CASSLGTGADGYTF.

The V call is TRBV7-9, the J call TRBJ1-2; TCRdb proposes TRBD1, but this gene call is untestable without DNA. The germline V gene has CDR1 SEHNR and CDR2 FQNEAQ (reference sequence). CDR3 size: 15 residues. The CDR3 protein is CASSLLNPDNYGYTF.